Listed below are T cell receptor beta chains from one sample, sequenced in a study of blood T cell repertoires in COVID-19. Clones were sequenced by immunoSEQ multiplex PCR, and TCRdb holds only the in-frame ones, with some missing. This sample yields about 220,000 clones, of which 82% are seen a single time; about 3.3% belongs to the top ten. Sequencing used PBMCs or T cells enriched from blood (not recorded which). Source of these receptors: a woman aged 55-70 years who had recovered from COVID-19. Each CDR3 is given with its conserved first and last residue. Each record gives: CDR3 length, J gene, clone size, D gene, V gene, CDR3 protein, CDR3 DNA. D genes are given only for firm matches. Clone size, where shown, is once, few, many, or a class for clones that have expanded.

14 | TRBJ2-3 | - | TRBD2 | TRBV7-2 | CASSRGGRVDTQYF | TGTGCCAGCAGCCGCGGGGGGCGGGTGGATACGCAGTATTTT
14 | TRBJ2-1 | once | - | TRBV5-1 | CASNPSRGNNEQFF | TGCGCCAGCAACCCCTCAAGGGGGAACAATGAGCAGTTCTTC
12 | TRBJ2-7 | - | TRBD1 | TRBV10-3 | CAMGQGVYEQYF | TGTGCCATGGGACAGGGGGTTTACGAGCAGTACTTC
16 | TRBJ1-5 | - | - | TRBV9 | CASSLTDTGTNQPQHF | TGTGCCAGCAGCTTAACCGATACAGGGACCAATCAGCCCCAGCATTTT
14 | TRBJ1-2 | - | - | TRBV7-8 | CASSLVQGYDGYTF | TGTGCCAGCAGCTTAGTACAGGGATACGATGGCTACACCTTC
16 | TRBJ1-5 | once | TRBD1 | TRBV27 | CASSLIGTVHNQPQHF | TGTGCCAGCAGTTTAATCGGGACAGTACACAATCAGCCCCAGCATTTT
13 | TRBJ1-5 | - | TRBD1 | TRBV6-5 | CASSITGDQPQHF | TGTGCCAGCAGCATAACAGGGGATCAGCCCCAGCATTTT
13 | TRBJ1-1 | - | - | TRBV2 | CASTLLSRTEAFF | TGTGCCAGCACTCTTCTAAGCCGCACTGAAGCTTTCTTT
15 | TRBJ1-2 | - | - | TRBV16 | CASSPRLGGEDGYTF | TGTGCCAGCAGCCCCCGATTAGGGGGGGAGGATGGCTACACCTTC
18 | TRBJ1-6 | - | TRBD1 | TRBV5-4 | CASSLYRPRQGAKGSLHF | TGTGCCAGCAGCTTGTATAGACCTCGACAGGGAGCTAAAGGGTCCCTCCACTTT
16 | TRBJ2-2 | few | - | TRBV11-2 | CASSLKVGANTGELFF | TGTGCCAGCAGCTTAAAGGTAGGGGCGAACACCGGGGAGCTGTTTTTT
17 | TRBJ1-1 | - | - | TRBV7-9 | CASSFRRVSRMDTEAFF | TGTGCCAGCAGCTTTCGCAGGGTCTCAAGGATGGACACTGAAGCTTTCTTT
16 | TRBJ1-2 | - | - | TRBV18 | CASSPTIDVREGGYTF | TGTGCCAGCTCACCAACAATCGACGTCCGGGAGGGAGGCTACACCTTC
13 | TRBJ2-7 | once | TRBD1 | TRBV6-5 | CASRLDRGYEQYF | TGTGCCAGCAGGCTTGACAGGGGCTACGAGCAGTACTTC
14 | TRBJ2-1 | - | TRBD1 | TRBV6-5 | CASSLRTGMNEQFF | TGTGCCAGCAGCCTCCGGACAGGTATGAATGAGCAGTTCTTC
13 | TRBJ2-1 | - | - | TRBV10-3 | CAISESSAGKQFF | TGTGCCATCAGTGAGTCGTCGGCAGGGAAGCAGTTCTTC
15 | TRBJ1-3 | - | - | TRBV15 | CATSRSTGSGNTIYF | TGTGCCACCAGCAGATCAACAGGGTCTGGAAACACCATATATTTT
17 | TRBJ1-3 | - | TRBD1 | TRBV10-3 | CAIRTHRDRGPGGTIYF | TGTGCCATCCGTACCCACCGGGACAGGGGGCCTGGGGGGACCATATATTTT
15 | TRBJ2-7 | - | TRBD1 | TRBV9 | CASSLGQGRSYEQYF | TGTGCCAGCAGCTTGGGACAGGGTCGCTCCTACGAGCAGTACTTC
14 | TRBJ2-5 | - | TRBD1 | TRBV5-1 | CASGRTGGQETQYF | TGCGCCAGTGGCAGGACAGGGGGCCAAGAGACCCAGTACTTC
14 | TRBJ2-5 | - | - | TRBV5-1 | CASSLVGGQETQYF | TGCGCCAGCAGCTTGGTCGGAGGTCAGGAGACCCAGTACTTC
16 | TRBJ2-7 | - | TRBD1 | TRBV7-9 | CASRSNRGHRSYEQYF | TGTGCCAGCCGCTCCAACAGGGGGCATCGGTCCTACGAGCAGTACTTC